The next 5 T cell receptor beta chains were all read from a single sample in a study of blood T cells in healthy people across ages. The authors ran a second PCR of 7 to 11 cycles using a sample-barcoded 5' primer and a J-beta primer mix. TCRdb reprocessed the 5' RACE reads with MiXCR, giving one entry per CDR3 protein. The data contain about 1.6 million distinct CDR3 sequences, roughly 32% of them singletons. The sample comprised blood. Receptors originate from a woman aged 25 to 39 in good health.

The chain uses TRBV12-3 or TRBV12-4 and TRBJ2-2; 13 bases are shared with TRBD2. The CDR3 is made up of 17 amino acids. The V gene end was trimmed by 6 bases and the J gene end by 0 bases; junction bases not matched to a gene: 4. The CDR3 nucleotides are TGTGCCAGCAGCCGGGGACTAGCGGGATCGAACACCGGGGAGCTGTTTTTT. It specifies CASSRGLAGSNTGELFF.

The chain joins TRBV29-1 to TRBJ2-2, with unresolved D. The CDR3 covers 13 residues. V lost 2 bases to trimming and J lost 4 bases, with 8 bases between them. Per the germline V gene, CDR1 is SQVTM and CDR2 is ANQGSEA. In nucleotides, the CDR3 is TGCAGCGTTGAAAGCCGGAGCACCGGGGAGCTGTTTTTT. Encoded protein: CSVESRSTGELFF.

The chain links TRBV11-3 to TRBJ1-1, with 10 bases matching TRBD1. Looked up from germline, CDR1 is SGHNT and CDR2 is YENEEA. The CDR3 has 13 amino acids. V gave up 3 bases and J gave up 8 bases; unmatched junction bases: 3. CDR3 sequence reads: CASSLDRGEEAFF. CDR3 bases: TGTGCCAGCAGCTTGGACAGGGGGGAAGAAGCTTTCTTT.

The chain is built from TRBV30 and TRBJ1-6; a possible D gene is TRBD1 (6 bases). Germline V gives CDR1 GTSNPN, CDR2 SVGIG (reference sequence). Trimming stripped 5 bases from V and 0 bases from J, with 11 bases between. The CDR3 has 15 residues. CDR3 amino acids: CAWRNRDSYNSPLHF. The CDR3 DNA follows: TGTGCCTGGCGGAACAGGGACTCCTATAATTCACCCCTCCACTTT.

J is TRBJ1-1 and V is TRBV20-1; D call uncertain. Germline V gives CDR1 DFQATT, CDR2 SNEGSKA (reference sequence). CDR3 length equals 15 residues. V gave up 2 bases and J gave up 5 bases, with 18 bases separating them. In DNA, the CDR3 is TGCAGTGCTAGAATTCGGCCTGGGGTAATAACTGAAGCTTTCTTT. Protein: CSARIRPGVITEAFF.